This T cell receptor beta chain was identified during a study of cytomegalovirus exposure and HLA in healthy donors. Study observations and caveats: Among CMV-associated TCR beta chains, most appeared HLA-restricted in a later analysis. Cytomegalovirus status, reportedly, was diagnosed with high specificity and sensitivity by the classifier. Researchers reported in a later analysis that common viral pathogens appeared linked to several top clusters.

PCR primers comprised 60 Vbeta and 13 Jbeta primers. This table comes from immunoSEQ multiplex PCR, and its TCRdb copy is limited to in-frame clones, with some not included. The sample lists 150,000 to 200,000 clones, roughly 78% seen once, with about 1.9% in the top ten. The CDR3 is 15 residues long. Trimming removed 4 bases at V and 7 bases at J, with 22 bases between. In germline, CDR1 is GTSNPN, CDR2 SVGIG (reference sequence). With regard to this clone: Its antigen is as yet unknown.

The sequenced sample consisted of PBMCs. The chain combines TRBV30 with TRBJ1-2, with D possibly matching TRBD1 (5 bases). The origin of this receptor is a woman in her twenties or thirties in good health and CMV-seronegative. In nucleotides, the CDR3 is TGTGCCTGGACCATTCGGAGAAGTATCGGGGGTGGCTACACCTTC. Protein product: CAWTIRRSIGGGYTF.